This T cell receptor (beta chain) was documented in a study of T cells after yellow fever vaccination. TCRdb re-called the 5' RACE reads through MiXCR, storing one row per CDR3 protein. The table shows around 65,000 distinct CDR3 sequences, with around 6.2% occurring only once. This clonotype has a count of ten or more. As yet, its antigen is unknown. Per the germline V gene, CDR1 is MNHNS and CDR2 is SASEGT. The V end was cut by 4 bases, the J end by 6 bases, with 7 bases between. The CDR3 spans 12 residues. General study findings and limits: The booster response re-showed most primary clones: more than 95% CD4, almost 90% CD8. The presence of abundant clonotypes contaminating from the bulk population was possible in FACS-sorted repertoires.

The sequences come from CD4+ T cells sorted from PBMCs, collected more than 14 days after the first yellow fever vaccination. The TCR originated in a man younger than 35 who received the YFV17D yellow fever vaccine. The chain has TRBV6-1 and TRBJ2-1; D is unresolved. The CDR3 reads CASSVSLNEQFF. CDR3 DNA sequence: TGTGCCAGCAGTGTCAGCCTCAATGAGCAGTTCTTC.